This TCR beta chain appears in the sequencing data of a study of T cell changes during pregnancy in multiple sclerosis. The CDR3 runs 18 residues. The V gene's germline CDR1 is MGHRA and CDR2 YSYEKL. The V gene end was trimmed by 1 base and the J gene end by 2 bases; junction bases not matched to a gene: 5. Using immunoSEQ multiplex PCR, the repertoire was profiled, and TCRdb retains in-frame clones only, with some absent. The profile shows around 33,000 clones, 70% to 90% of them singletons. The TCR comes from a female donor with multiple sclerosis, enrolled in a pregnancy study. Sample: CD8+ T cells from peripheral blood mononuclear cells, taken in the third trimester of pregnancy. This sequence joins TRBV4-1 and TRBJ2-1; 13 positions agree with TRBD2. This CDR3 is CASSQGALAGGPYNEQFF. CDR3 coding DNA: TGCGCCAGCAGCCAAGGGGCACTAGCGGGGGGGCCCTACAATGAGCAGTTCTTC.